The clone carrying this T cell receptor (beta chain) was seen many times. The CDR3 runs to 14 residues. Germline V CDR1 and CDR2: LGHDT, YNNKEL (reference sequence). With V trimmed by 4 bases and J by 6 bases, 7 bases remained unmatched. This sample is part of a study of T cells in Graves' hyperthyroidism and ophthalmopathy. It was RNA transcripts that yielded the amplified TCR beta CDR3 regions. Primed by the HTBI set, a first-round RT-PCR was run on the TCR CDR3. MiXCR was run by TCRdb on the multiplex PCR reads, yielding one entry per CDR3 protein. The sample includes a few hundred thousand distinct CDR3 sequences, roughly 14% of them seen just once.

The chain links TRBV3-1 to TRBJ2-3, with 7 bases matching TRBD2. The TCR comes from a woman between 18 and 29 years old with Graves' hyperthyroidism. The sample taken for sequencing was blood. In nucleotides, the CDR3 is TGTGCCAGCAGCCTACTAGCGAGTGAGGATACGCAGTATTTT. As protein: CASSLLASEDTQYF.